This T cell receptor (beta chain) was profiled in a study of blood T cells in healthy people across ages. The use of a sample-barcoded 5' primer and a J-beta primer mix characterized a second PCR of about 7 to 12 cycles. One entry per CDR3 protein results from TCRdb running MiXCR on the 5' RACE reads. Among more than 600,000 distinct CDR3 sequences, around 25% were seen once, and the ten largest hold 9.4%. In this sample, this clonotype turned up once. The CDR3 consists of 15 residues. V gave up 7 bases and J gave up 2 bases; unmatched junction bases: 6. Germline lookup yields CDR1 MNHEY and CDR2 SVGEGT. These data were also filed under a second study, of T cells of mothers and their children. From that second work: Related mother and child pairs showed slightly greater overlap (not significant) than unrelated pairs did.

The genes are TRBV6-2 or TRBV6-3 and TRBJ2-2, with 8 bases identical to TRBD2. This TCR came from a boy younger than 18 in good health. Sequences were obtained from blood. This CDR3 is CASTLGLGNTGELFF. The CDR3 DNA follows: TGTGCCAGCACCTTGGGACTAGGAAACACCGGGGAGCTGTTTTTT.